Following are 22 T cell receptor beta chains from one sample sequenced in a study of T cell clonality in common variable immunodeficiency. The study, taken as a whole, reports: In common variable immunodeficiency, TCR beta chains reportedly carried fewer deletions and N-nucleotide insertions.

Generated by immunoSEQ multiplex PCR, the TCRdb table keeps only in-frame clones and is missing some. This sample comprises 25,000 to 30,000 clones, none seen once only. Their cognate antigens are unknown. The sequenced sample consisted of peripheral blood mononuclear cells. The origin of the receptors is a human donor with common variable immunodeficiency.

As to this clone: The read ends 3 residues shy of where the CDR3 ends; the end is completed using the germline J gene. The V call is TRBV5-1, the J call TRBJ2-5; the match to TRBD1 covers 8 bases. This CDR3 has 15 amino acids. CDR1 and CDR2 (germline): SGHRS, YFSETQ. V shed 2 bases, J shed 4 bases, and the junction held 7 bases outside the gene matches. Partial CDR3 DNA: TGCGCCAGCAGCTTCGGAACAGGGGGGCCAGAGACC. Residues: CASSFGTGGPET. The CDR3, in full, reads CASSFGTGGPETQYF.

This clone has a count of ten or more. The read gets to within 3 residues of the CDR3 end, and the germline J gene fills in the rest. This chain joins TRBV4-2 and TRBJ1-5, with D hard to call. The germline V gene has CDR1 LGHNA and CDR2 YNFKEQ. The CDR3 is 13 residues long. V shed 1 base and J shed 3 bases, with 4 bases lying between them. The sequenced CDR3 bases are TGTGCCAGCAGCCAAGGGCTCAATCAGCCC. This encodes CASSQGLNQP. Given in full, the CDR3 is CASSQGLNQPQHF.

As for this clone: Coverage ceases 3 residues before the CDR3 finishes, and the germline J gene fills in the end. Other nucleotide sequences in the sample specify the same CDR3. The chain is built from TRBV6-4 and TRBJ2-5; 8 nucleotides align to TRBD2. Unmatched junction bases numbered 12, after V lost 4 bases and J lost 5 bases. The CDR3 length is 16 residues. From germline, CDR1 is MRHNA and CDR2 SNTAGT. The sequenced part of the CDR3 DNA is TGTGCCAGCAGTGGCGGGGGGACGAGCGGGGAGGAGACC. Translation gives CASSGGGTSGEET. The CDR3, in full, reads CASSGGGTSGEETQYF.

This clone was recorded at least ten times. With the read ending 3 residues before the CDR3 end, the germline J gene is used to fill in that end. The chain joins TRBV5-1 to TRBJ1-1; possibly TRBD1 for D (5 bases). Trimming removed 4 bases from V and 5 bases from J, with 12 bases in between. Germline V CDR1 and CDR2: SGHRS, YFSETQ. The CDR3 extends over 13 amino acids. The part of the CDR3 DNA that was read is TGCGCCAGCAGCCCGGGACTTAGGACTGAA. Protein sequence: CASSPGLRTE. The full CDR3 sequence reads CASSPGLRTEAFF.

In this sample, this clone turned up many times. The sequence runs out 3 residues before the end of the CDR3; the remainder is reconstructed from the germline J gene. The rearrangement uses TRBV30 and TRBJ1-6; a possible D gene is TRBD1 (6 bases). V shed 2 bases and J shed 6 bases, with 11 bases lying between them. In germline, CDR1 is GTSNPN, CDR2 SVGIG (reference sequence). The length of the CDR3 is 14 residues. The part of the CDR3 DNA that was read is TGTGCCTGGAGTCACAGGGAAAGTAATTCACCC. Amino acid sequence: CAWSHRESNSP. The entire CDR3 sequence reads CAWSHRESNSPLHF.

This clone was observed a handful of times. The read halts 3 residues ahead of the CDR3 end, with the missing end drawn from the germline J gene. This chain connects TRBV5-3 to TRBJ1-1, with 7 nucleotides matching TRBD1. TRBV5-3 is classed as an ORF, of uncertain function. The CDR3 loop spans 14 amino acids. CDR3 region: CARSLGWRGREAFF. CDR3 DNA (partial): TGTGCCAGAAGCTTGGGGTGGAGGGGGCGAGAA.

This clone was observed at least ten times. The CDR3 goes on 3 residues after the read ends, and that part is filled in from the germline J gene. The gene calls are TRBV2 and TRBJ2-3, with 10 bases fitting TRBD2. Germline values: CDR1 SNHLY, CDR2 FYNNEI. This CDR3 has 13 amino acids. The ends lost 10 bases at V and 2 bases at J; junction bases unmatched: 3. The sequenced CDR3 bases are TGTGCCACCGGACTAGCGGACACAGATACG. It encodes CATGLADTDT. The whole CDR3 reads CATGLADTDTQYF.

This clone was recorded many times. The read comes to an end 3 residues before the CDR3 does, leaving the germline J gene to fill in the end. The chain has TRBV5-4 and TRBJ2-1; 11 bases fit TRBD2. The CDR3 loop spans 15 amino acids. V lost 5 bases to trimming and J lost 4 bases; unmatched junction nucleotides: 5. Looked up from germline, CDR1 is SGHNT and CDR2 is YYREEE (reference sequence). The CDR3 is CASRLAGGFYNEQFF. The sequenced CDR3 bases are TGTGCCAGCAGGTTAGCGGGGGGGTTTTACAATGAG.

This clone showed up many times. With the read ending 3 residues before the CDR3 end, the germline J gene is used to fill in that end. V is TRBV20-1 and J is TRBJ1-1; D possibly corresponds to TRBD1 (5 bases). There are 12 residues in the CDR3. V lost 4 bases and J lost 3, with 9 bases in between. CDR1 DFQATT and CDR2 SNEGSKA come from the germline V gene (reference sequence). Here the CDR3 reads CSAIDRDTEAFF. The covered CDR3 bases are TGCAGTGCTATCGACAGAGACACTGAA.

Ten or more counts support this clone. The CDR3 end lies 3 residues beyond the end of the read and is filled in from the germline J gene. The J gene is TRBJ2-3, the V gene TRBV5-5, with D possibly matching TRBD2 (6 bases). Germline CDR1 SGHKS, CDR2 YYEKEE (reference sequence). Between the trimmed V and J ends, which lost 4 bases and 8 bases, there was a span of 11 bases. The CDR3 is made up of 12 amino acids. CDR3 loop: CASSPVGGTQYF. Incomplete CDR3 DNA: TGTGCCAGCAGCCCGGTGGGGGGTACG.

The sample holds a few counts of this clone. From the germline J gene comes the end of the CDR3, since the read stops 3 residues before it. This chain joins TRBV18 and TRBJ1-3; D perhaps matches TRBD1 (6 bases). Germline V gene data show CDR1 as KGHSH and CDR2 as LQKENI. V was clipped by 3 bases and J by 3 bases, with 12 bases between them. This CDR3 is 15 amino acids long. The part of the CDR3 DNA that was read is TGTGCCAGCTCACCCCAGGGGAATGATGGAAACACC. This translates into CASSPQGNDGNT. The full-length CDR3 reads as CASSPQGNDGNTIYF.

In regard to this clone: The CDR3 extends 3 residues past the end of the read, so its final part is completed from the germline J gene. V is TRBV2 and J is TRBJ2-1, with 13 bases identical to TRBD2. The V and J ends lost 5 bases and 7 bases, in that order; junction bases with no gene match: 2. The germline V gene has CDR1 SNHLY and CDR2 FYNNEI. CDR3 length: 14 residues. This CDR3 is CASSPTSGGNEQFF. The covered CDR3 bases are TGTGCCAGCAGTCCGACTAGCGGGGGGAATGAG.

Turning to this clone: The read is 3 residues too short to cover the CDR3 end, so that end is filled in from the germline J gene. The chain combines TRBV19 with TRBJ2-5, with 12 bases matching TRBD1. The CDR3 totals 16 residues. Germline CDR1 LNHDA, CDR2 SQIVND (reference sequence). V shed 1 base and J 4 bases; nucleotides not matched to a gene: 4. CDR3 DNA, as far as it was read: TGTGCCAGTAGTATAGCAGGGACAGGGGGCAGAGAGACC. Translated, it gives CASSIAGTGGRET. The whole CDR3 protein is CASSIAGTGGRETQYF.

This clone was detected only a few times. The observed sequence ends 3 residues before the CDR3 terminus, with the missing tail filled in from the germline J gene. The chain links TRBV5-6 to TRBJ2-7; D might be TRBD2 (7 bases). V lost 0 bases and J lost 6, with 16 bases in between. Germline CDR1 and CDR2: SGHDT and YYEEEE. The CDR3 has 15 amino acids. The CDR3 spells CASSLAPGGAPEQYF. The CDR3 bases that were read are TGTGCCAGCAGCTTGGCCCCGGGGGGCGCCCCCGAG.

The table lists this clone with many counts. The read gets to within 3 residues of the CDR3 end, and the germline J gene fills in the rest. The V and J genes are TRBV7-6 and TRBJ2-7; 7 bases map to TRBD2. With 1 base clipped from V and 3 bases from J, the junction kept 3 bases outside the gene matches. The CDR3 contains 14 residues. Germline V gene sequence: CDR1 SGHVS, CDR2 FNYEAQ. The DNA read from the CDR3 is TGTGCCAGCAGCTTAGATCGGACTAGCTACGAG. This encodes CASSLDRTSYE. The whole CDR3 protein is CASSLDRTSYEQYF.

As to this clone: Sequencing ends 3 residues short of the CDR3 end; the germline J gene provides the rest. The V call is TRBV19, the J call TRBJ2-3, with TRBD2 matching 10 bases. CDR1 is LNHDA and CDR2 is SQIVND in the germline V gene (reference sequence). The CDR3 extends over 16 amino acids. The junction had 9 bases not matched to a gene; V was cut back by 5 bases and J by 4 bases. The CDR3 bases that were read are TGTGCCAGTAGTGTAGCAGCGGGGGGGCCGGCAGATACG. Its protein product is CASSVAAGGPADT. The entire CDR3 reads CASSVAAGGPADTQYF.

About this clone: With the read ending 3 residues before the CDR3 end, the germline J gene is used to fill in that end. V gene TRBV6-2 or TRBV6-3 combines with J gene TRBJ1-2; D may be TRBD1 (5 bases). This CDR3 contains 16 residues. The germline CDR1 and CDR2 sequences are MNHEY and SVGEGT. The V end lost 5 bases, the J end lost 4 bases, and 20 bases lay between the germline ends. The sequenced CDR3 bases are TGTGCCAGCAGTCCCTTTCAGGGTTCGGGCTTCTATGGC. It codes for CASSPFQGSGFYG. The CDR3 in its entirety is CASSPFQGSGFYGYTF.

This clone was counted only a few times. The CDR3 protein is CAWSSGLASETDTQYF. CDR3 DNA, as far as it was read: TGTGCCTGGAGTTCCGGACTAGCGAGTGAAACAGATACG. The V call is TRBV30, the J call TRBJ2-3; 9 positions match TRBD2. The read falls 3 residues short of the CDR3 end, and the missing part is taken from the germline J gene. Germline V CDR1 and CDR2: GTSNPN, SVGIG (reference sequence). With 2 bases clipped from V and 3 bases from J, the junction kept 9 bases outside the gene matches. CDR3 length: 16 amino acids.

Only a few counts were recorded for this clone. CDR3 sequence: CASSLVPGFNYGYTF. The CDR3 DNA, read in part, is TGTGCCAGCAGCTTAGTCCCAGGCTTTAACTATGGC. This chain uses TRBV7-8 with TRBJ1-2; no clear D. The read halts 3 residues ahead of the CDR3 end, with the missing end drawn from the germline J gene. The CDR3 totals 15 residues. Germline CDR1 reads SGHVS; CDR2 reads FQNEAQ. V lost 1 base, J lost 1 base, and 10 bases lay in between.

About this clone: Read sequence stops 3 residues before the CDR3 end, and the germline J gene provides the missing end. This chain joins TRBV7-3 and TRBJ2-1; 8 nucleotides line up with TRBD2. The CDR3 totals 16 residues. CDR1 is SGHTA and CDR2 is FQGTGA in the germline V gene. V gave up 5 bases and J gave up 4 bases; unmatched junction bases: 10. The DNA read from the CDR3 is TGTGCCAGCAGCCCCGGGGGGGCGGGGGCTTACAATGAG. Amino acids: CASSPGGAGAYNE. The complete CDR3 protein is CASSPGGAGAYNEQFF.

This clone has just a few counts. The read gets to within 3 residues of the CDR3 end, and the germline J gene fills in the rest. The chain recombines TRBV7-3 with TRBJ2-1; possible D gene TRBD1, 6 bases. The CDR3 consists of 13 residues. Looked up from germline, CDR1 is SGHTA and CDR2 is FQGTGA. Trimming shortened V by 4 bases and J by 5 bases, and 9 bases separated the two germline ends. Partial CDR3 DNA: TGTGCCAGCAGCTGGGGGCTCCACAATGAG. Translation gives CASSWGLHNE. The entire CDR3 sequence reads CASSWGLHNEQFF.

This clone was counted a few times. The read ends 3 residues shy of where the CDR3 ends; the end is completed using the germline J gene. The chain recombines TRBV19 with TRBJ1-5; tentatively, D is TRBD1 (6 bases). CDR1 and CDR2 from the germline V gene are LNHDA and SQIVND (reference sequence). V lost 1 base to trimming and J lost 2 bases, with 12 bases between them. CDR3 length equals 16 residues. CDR3 in amino acids: CASSIVRGAGNQPQHF. The CDR3 DNA, read in part, is TGTGCCAGTAGTATAGTACGGGGGGCTGGCAATCAGCCC. The full variable domain, with the rest looked up from reference TRBV19 and TRBJ1-5, is DGGITQSPKYLFRKEGQNVTLSCEQNLNHDAMYWYRQDPGQGLRLIYYSQIVNDFQKGDIAEGYSVSREKKESFPLTVTSAQKNPTAFYLCASSIVRGAGNQPQHFGDGTRLSIL.